These 32 T cell receptor beta chains were sequenced from one sample in a study of T cell changes during pregnancy in multiple sclerosis. TCRdb's table, derived via immunoSEQ multiplex PCR, lists solely in-frame clones and lacks some. The data contain some 50,000 clones, roughly nine tenths of them seen just once; the ten biggest clones take up over 1.2%. The sample in question was peripheral blood, obtained in the first trimester of pregnancy. These receptors were taken from a female donor in good health, enrolled as a control in a pregnancy study.

This clone has only one observation. This chain connects TRBV18 to TRBJ2-5; TRBD1 matches 10 bases. This CDR3 is 14 amino acids long. The V gene's germline CDR1 is KGHSH and CDR2 LQKENI. Losses at the gene ends were 4 bases for V and 4 bases for J; bases not matched to a gene: 3. The CDR3 protein is CASSRQGAGETQYF. CDR3 nucleotide sequence: TGTGCCAGCTCACGACAGGGGGCCGGAGAGACCCAGTACTTC.

The CDR3: CASSSGQGGYGYTF. CDR3 coding DNA: TGTGCCAGCAGCTCGGGACAGGGGGGGTATGGCTACACCTTC. This sequence joins TRBV5-5 and TRBJ1-2; TRBD1 agrees at 11 bases. This CDR3 comprises 14 residues. Per germline, CDR1 SGHKS and CDR2 YYEKEE (reference sequence). The J segment lost 5 bases and the V segment lost 3 bases, leaving 3 bases of the junction unmatched.

This chain uses TRBV6-5 with TRBJ1-3; D possibly corresponds to TRBD1 (6 bases). Germline V gene lookup returns CDR1 MNHEY and CDR2 SVGAGI. V gave up 7 bases and J gave up 0 bases, with 13 bases separating them. The CDR3 covers 15 residues. As DNA, the CDR3 is TGTGCCAGCACCCCTGAGACAGGCTCTGGAAACACCATATATTTT. It is translated as CASTPETGSGNTIYF.

The V gene is TRBV10-3, the J gene TRBJ1-2; 11 positions agree with TRBD1. This CDR3 has 15 amino acids. Germline trimming cut 2 bases from V and 7 bases from J; bases unmatched to any gene: 6. CDR1 and CDR2 (germline): ENHRY, SYGVKD. Written as DNA, the CDR3 is TGTGCCATCAGTGAGGGACAGGGGGCTATTATTGGCTACACCTTC. It yields the protein CAISEGQGAIIGYTF.

The gene calls are TRBV9 and TRBJ2-1; 10 nucleotides align to TRBD1. This CDR3 region has 15 residues. The J segment lost 5 bases and the V segment lost 0 bases, leaving 2 bases of the junction unmatched. Germline V lookup: CDR1 SGDLS, CDR2 YYNGEE. This CDR3 is CASSVAGQGNNEQFF. Here the CDR3 DNA reads TGTGCCAGCAGCGTAGCGGGACAGGGGAACAATGAGCAGTTCTTC.

The rearrangement joins TRBV28 to TRBJ2-1; 14 nucleotides line up with TRBD2. From germline, CDR1 is MDHEN and CDR2 SYDVKM. The ends lost 3 bases at V and 6 bases at J; junction bases unmatched: 4. The CDR3 is made up of 16 amino acids. DNA for the CDR3: TGTGCCAGCAGTTTCCCCGGGACTAGCGGGAGCAATGAGCAGTTCTTC. Protein sequence: CASSFPGTSGSNEQFF.

The chain carries TRBV4-3 and TRBJ2-1, with 10 bases that match TRBD2. This CDR3 spans 16 amino acids. Germline lookup yields CDR1 LGHNA and CDR2 YSLEER. The junction had 3 bases not matched to a gene; V was cut back by 2 bases and J by 2 bases. The DNA for the CDR3 is TGCGCCAGCAGCCAATTAGCGGGAGGCGCCTACAATGAGCAGTTCTTC. Protein sequence: CASSQLAGGAYNEQFF.

The gene calls are TRBV7-3 and TRBJ2-1; 7 bases are a match to TRBD2. Germline loops: CDR1 SGHTA, CDR2 FQGTGA. The CDR3 spans 13 residues. V trimming: 2 bases; J trimming: 7 bases; junction bases outside the gene matches: 2. The CDR3 coding sequence is TGTGCCAGCAGCTTAGGCGGGAGAAATGAGCAGTTCTTC. Translated: CASSLGGRNEQFF.

J is TRBJ2-1 and V is TRBV5-1; 9 bases align to TRBD2. The CDR3 runs to 14 residues. The V gene end was trimmed by 2 bases and the J gene end by 5 bases; junction bases not matched to a gene: 2. Germline V gene lookup returns CDR1 SGHRS and CDR2 YFSETQ. The CDR3 region is CASSFLAGHNEQFF. CDR3 bases: TGCGCCAGCAGCTTTCTAGCGGGGCACAATGAGCAGTTCTTC.

V and J are TRBV2 and TRBJ1-1; TRBD1 is a possible D gene (5 bases). Trimming took 10 bases from V and 3 from J, leaving 15 bases between them. The CDR3 is 13 amino acids. The V gene's germline CDR1 is SNHLY and CDR2 FYNNEI. DNA of the CDR3: TGTGCCATCCCGGGGGTATTGGACACTGAAGCTTTCTTT. This gives the protein CAIPGVLDTEAFF. The full variable domain, in which reference TRBV2 and TRBJ1-1 provide the parts outside the CDR3, is EPEVTQTPSHQVTQMGQEVILRCVPISNHLYFYWYRQILGQKVEFLVSFYNNEISEKSEIFDDQFSVERPDGSNFTLKIRSTKLEDSAMYFCAIPGVLDTEAFFGQGTRLTVV.

This chain connects TRBV6-1 to TRBJ2-3; TRBD2 is a possible D gene (5 bases). The V gene's germline CDR1 is MNHNS and CDR2 SASEGT. The CDR3 runs 13 residues. Trimming pared 5 bases from V and 0 bases from J, leaving 6 bases between. CDR3 residues: CASSRTSTDTQYF. The CDR3 DNA sequence: TGTGCCAGCAGTCGGACTAGCACAGATACGCAGTATTTT.

The chain joins TRBV28 to TRBJ1-2, with D maybe TRBD1 (5 bases). CDR3 length: 15 residues. The V gene's germline CDR1 is MDHEN and CDR2 SYDVKM. V was pared by 3 bases and J by 8 bases, with 19 bases between. The CDR3 loop reads CASSLPSRAGVGYTF. The CDR3 DNA reads TGTGCCAGCAGTTTGCCCTCTCGAGCGGGGGTCGGCTACACCTTC.

The V gene is TRBV7-9, the J gene TRBJ1-2, with D perhaps TRBD1 (5 bases). The CDR3 has 15 amino acids. The germline V gene encodes CDR1 SEHNR and CDR2 FQNEAQ (reference sequence). V shed 1 base and J shed 4 bases, with 13 bases lying between them. CDR3 amino acids: CASSLEAGLGYGYTF. As DNA, the CDR3 is TGTGCCAGCAGCTTAGAGGCAGGGCTAGGCTATGGCTACACCTTC.

The chain employs TRBV19 and TRBJ2-3, with D perhaps TRBD2 (6 bases). Trimming took 3 bases from V and 3 from J, leaving 13 bases between them. CDR1 and CDR2 (germline): LNHDA, SQIVND (reference sequence). The CDR3 runs to 15 residues. The CDR3, as DNA: TGTGCCAGTAGTATCCCGGCAGGGAGGACAGATACGCAGTATTTT. Amino acids: CASSIPAGRTDTQYF.

The chain is built from TRBV28 and TRBJ2-2; no definite D call. Looked up from germline, CDR1 is MDHEN and CDR2 is SYDVKM. Trimming left V 5 bases short and J 1 base short, with 8 bases between. The CDR3 has 14 amino acids. The CDR3 region has the DNA TGTGCCAGCAGTCTAGGAGAGAACACCGGGGAGCTGTTTTTT. This sequence encodes CASSLGENTGELFF. The full variable domain, in which reference TRBV28 and TRBJ2-2 provide the parts outside the CDR3, is DVKVTQSSRYLVKRTGEKVFLECVQDMDHENMFWYRQDPGLGLRLIYFSYDVKMKEKGDIPEGYSVSREKKERFSLILESASTNQTSMYLCASSLGENTGELFFGEGSRLTVL.

The chain uses TRBV7-2 and TRBJ2-7; TRBD2 matches 10 bases. V trimming: 5 bases; J trimming: 6 bases; junction bases outside the gene matches: 10. Germline V lookup: CDR1 SGHTA, CDR2 FQGNSA. The CDR3 sequence is 15 residues long. The CDR3 sequence: CASSPRSSGSAEQYF. The CDR3 DNA reads TGTGCCAGCAGCCCCCGTTCTAGCGGGAGTGCCGAGCAGTACTTC.

This clone showed up just once. V gene TRBV30 combines with J gene TRBJ1-4, with D possibly being TRBD1 (5 bases). This CDR3 contains 13 residues. Deletions cut 1 base from V and 7 bases from J, with 10 bases between. Germline assignment: CDR1 GTSNPN and CDR2 SVGIG (reference sequence). CDR3 region: CAWSAGHGEKLFF. CDR3 nucleotide sequence: TGTGCCTGGAGTGCCGGACATGGTGAAAAACTGTTTTTT. Based on the CDR3 plus reference TRBV30 and TRBJ1-4, the full variable domain is SQTIHQWPATLVQPVGSPLSLECTVEGTSNPNLYWYRQAAGRGLQLLFYSVGIGQISSEVPQNLSASRPQDRQFILSSKKLLLSDSGFYLCAWSAGHGEKLFFGSGTQLSVL.

The chain recombines TRBV2 with TRBJ2-5, with TRBD1 identical over 10 bases. Germline CDR1 is SNHLY and CDR2 is FYNNEI. J was trimmed by 5 bases and V by 6 bases; bases with no gene match: 6. The CDR3 has 14 residues. The CDR3 DNA sequence: TGTGCCAGCAGAGGGGACAGGGGCGTGGAGACCCAGTACTTC. Translating it yields CASRGDRGVETQYF. Together with reference TRBV2 and TRBJ2-5, the CDR3 gives the full variable domain: EPEVTQTPSHQVTQMGQEVILRCVPISNHLYFYWYRQILGQKVEFLVSFYNNEISEKSEIFDDQFSVERPDGSNFTLKIRSTKLEDSAMYFCASRGDRGVETQYFGPGTRLLVL.

The V call is TRBV27, the J call TRBJ1-4; 7 nucleotides line up with TRBD1. The CDR3 totals 16 residues. The ends lost 5 bases at V and 6 bases at J; junction bases unmatched: 12. Germline assignment: CDR1 MNHEY and CDR2 SMNVEV (reference sequence). The CDR3 DNA reads as TGTGCCAGCAGTCCCGAAAGAGGGGGCAGTTATGAAAAACTGTTTTTT. This sequence encodes CASSPERGGSYEKLFF.

This clone was picked up one time. The chain combines TRBV6-5 with TRBJ2-1; D may be TRBD2 (5 bases). The CDR3 loop spans 14 amino acids. CDR1 and CDR2 (germline): MNHEY, SVGAGI. Trimming cost V 6 bases and J 8 bases, with 17 bases left between them. The CDR3 bases are TGTGCCAGCAGGAGGGCAGCATTTCGGGATGAGCAGTTCTTC. This encodes CASRRAAFRDEQFF.

The rearrangement links TRBV10-1 to TRBJ1-2; tentatively, D is TRBD1 (6 bases). V was trimmed by 7 bases and J by 3 bases, leaving 12 bases between them. Germline lookup yields CDR1 WNHNN and CDR2 SYGVQD (reference sequence). The CDR3 sequence is 13 residues long. The CDR3 DNA sequence: TGCGCCAGCAAGACGTCAGGGGACTATGGCTACACCTTC. Translating gives CASKTSGDYGYTF.

The V and J genes are TRBV11-2 and TRBJ1-4; D is possibly TRBD1 (6 bases). V was pared by 6 bases and J by 8 bases, with 13 bases between. This CDR3 comprises 13 residues. The germline V gene has CDR1 SGHAT and CDR2 FQNNGV. CDR3 loop: CASRFGGGEKLFF. The DNA of the CDR3 is TGTGCCAGCAGATTTGGGGGGGGCGAAAAACTGTTTTTT. Drawing the rest from reference TRBV11-2 and TRBJ1-4, the complete variable domain is EAGVAQSPRYKIIEKRQSVAFWCNPISGHATLYWYQQILGQGPKLLIQFQNNGVVDDSQLPKDRFSAERLKGVDSTLKIQPAKLEDSAVYLCASRFGGGEKLFFGSGTQLSVL.

This chain uses TRBV19 with TRBJ1-2; D not certain. This CDR3 has 13 amino acids. With 11 bases removed from V and 4 bases from J, the gap between germline ends came to 17 bases. The V gene's germline CDR1 is LNHDA and CDR2 SQIVND (reference sequence). The DNA of the CDR3 is TGTGCCTCCTTTGGGAGGGAGAGCTATGGCTACACCTTC. Translated: CASFGRESYGYTF.

The chain uses TRBV7-2 and TRBJ2-5, with 8 bases aligning to TRBD2. J lost 5 bases, V lost 2 bases, and 10 bases had no gene match. The CDR3 sequence is 16 residues long. Germline values: CDR1 SGHTA, CDR2 FQGNSA. CDR3 DNA sequence: TGTGCCAGCAGCTTAACCAGCGGGGGTGGAGGGGAGACCCAGTACTTC. Translating it yields CASSLTSGGGGETQYF.

The chain recombines TRBV5-5 with TRBJ2-7, with D possibly being TRBD1 (5 bases). In germline, CDR1 is SGHKS, CDR2 YYEKEE (reference sequence). Trimming took off 1 base at V and 5 bases at J, with 13 bases between the two ends. There are 14 residues in the CDR3. The CDR3 nucleotides read TGTGCCAGCAGCTTGATCCAGGGTCTCGACGAGCAGTACTTC. This translates into CASSLIQGLDEQYF.

The chain employs TRBV28 and TRBJ2-7; TRBD2 is a possible D gene (6 bases). Germline-derived CDR1 and CDR2 are MDHEN and SYDVKM. The CDR3 length is 15 residues. Trimming shortened V by 6 bases and J by 0 bases, and 15 bases separated the two germline ends. The CDR3 here is CASRPSSARSYEQYF. The CDR3 DNA follows: TGTGCCAGCAGACCATCTAGCGCCCGCTCCTACGAGCAGTACTTC.

The chain recombines TRBV1 with TRBJ2-1; the DNA was not used to check the table's D call, TRBD1. TRBV1 is given as a pseudogene. The CDR3 spans 18 residues. The CDR3 sequence: CTSSQARHQVSSYNEQFF. CDR3 coding DNA: TGCACCAGCAGCCAAGCTCGTCATCAGGTTAGCTCCTACAATGAGCAGTTCTTC.

The V and J genes are TRBV18 and TRBJ2-2; 7 positions agree with TRBD1. CDR1 is KGHSH, CDR2 LQKENI, per germline. V lost 3 bases and J lost 7; bases outside the gene matches: 8. The CDR3 covers 15 residues. CDR3 coding DNA: TGTGCCAGCTCACCGAGGGACAGTGGGAACGGGGAGCTGTTTTTT. It yields the protein CASSPRDSGNGELFF.

The gene calls are TRBV10-3 and TRBJ1-1; a possible D gene is TRBD1 (6 bases). Trimming took 3 bases from V and 1 from J, leaving 12 bases between them. The CDR3 covers 15 residues. Germline loops: CDR1 ENHRY, CDR2 SYGVKD. The CDR3 sequence is CAISDFGRGNTEAFF. CDR3 bases: TGTGCCATCAGTGACTTCGGCAGGGGGAACACTGAAGCTTTCTTT.

The chain is built from TRBV7-2 and TRBJ1-5; perhaps TRBD1 as D (5 bases). V was clipped by 0 bases and J by 10 bases, with 13 bases between them. The CDR3 extends over 14 amino acids. Germline assignment: CDR1 SGHTA and CDR2 FQGNSA. CDR3 in DNA: TGTGCCAGCAGCTTAGCGTTAGGGGTCCAACCCCAGCATTTT. Protein: CASSLALGVQPQHF. The full variable domain, in which reference TRBV7-2 and TRBJ1-5 provide the parts outside the CDR3, is GAGVSQSPSNKVTEKGKDVELRCDPISGHTALYWYRQSLGQGLEFLIYFQGNSAPDKSGLPSDRFSAERTGGSVSTLTIQRTQQEDSAVYLCASSLALGVQPQHFGDGTRLSIL.

The chain links TRBV19 to TRBJ2-2; 8 positions agree with TRBD1. CDR1 and CDR2 (germline): LNHDA, SQIVND (reference sequence). J was trimmed by 1 base and V by 9 bases; bases with no gene match: 4. The CDR3 sequence is 14 residues long. CDR3 coding DNA: TGTGCCAGCTCAGGACAGGGGAACACCGGGGAGCTGTTTTTT. The encoded protein is CASSGQGNTGELFF.

This chain uses TRBV7-6 with TRBJ2-5; weak D call: TRBD2 (6 bases). CDR3 length: 14 amino acids. V lost 7 bases and J lost 1, with 13 bases in between. CDR1 and CDR2 (germline): SGHVS, FNYEAQ. Here the CDR3 reads CASTETGGQETQYF. CDR3 sequence (DNA): TGTGCCAGCACCGAAACCGGGGGCCAAGAGACCCAGTACTTC.